The clone carrying this T cell receptor beta chain was picked up a small number of times. The antigen is unknown. These data originate in a study of identical twins. From germline, CDR1 is SGDLS and CDR2 YYNGEE. This CDR3 has 19 residues. With 0 bases clipped from V and 1 base from J, the junction kept 10 bases outside the gene matches. TCRdb redid the calling of the 5' RACE reads with MiXCR, one entry per CDR3 protein. The table lists about 890,000 distinct CDR3 sequences, roughly an eighth of them singletons. Study-level points and caveats: Where beta out-of-frame sequences were concerned, excess twin sharing was weaker.

These data were also filed under a second study, of yellow fever vaccine responses in identical twins.

The receptor was isolated from a woman aged 18-29 years in good health. Material: PBMCs. The chain employs TRBV9 and TRBJ2-5, with 12 bases aligning to TRBD2. The CDR3 nucleotides are TGTGCCAGCAGCGTAGAGATGGCTAGCGGGGGGGTCTTCCAAGAGACCCAGTACTTC. It is translated as CASSVEMASGGVFQETQYF.